This T cell receptor (beta chain) was identified during a study of blood T cell repertoires in COVID-19. Across the whole study: Acute-phase and convalescent COVID-19 samples originated in the United States, Italy and Spain.

CDR1 MDHEN and CDR2 SYDVKM come from the germline V gene. The CDR3 runs to 17 residues. V shed 6 bases, J shed 4 bases, and the junction held 12 bases outside the gene matches. Per the authors' pipeline: Nucleated cell counts were estimated from reference gene primer amplification. Measured with immunoSEQ multiplex PCR; TCRdb has only the in-frame clones, and not every one. That table is the source of V, J and clone size, and D and trimming were worked out from the DNA. The sample records under 350,000 clones, more than 75% being singletons. Participant age was roughly 18 to 90 years, and participants resided in 24 US areas. Participant reports of clinical history set cohort assignment.

The chain employs TRBV28 and TRBJ1-6; 7 nucleotides agree with TRBD1. The sequencing input was PBMCs or T cells enriched from blood (not recorded which). The clonotype comes from a woman between 18 and 29 years old who had recovered from COVID-19. The DNA for the CDR3 is TGTGCCAGCAGCTCCAACAGGGGAAGAGGTTATAATTCACCCCTCCACTTT. Translating gives CASSSNRGRGYNSPLHF.